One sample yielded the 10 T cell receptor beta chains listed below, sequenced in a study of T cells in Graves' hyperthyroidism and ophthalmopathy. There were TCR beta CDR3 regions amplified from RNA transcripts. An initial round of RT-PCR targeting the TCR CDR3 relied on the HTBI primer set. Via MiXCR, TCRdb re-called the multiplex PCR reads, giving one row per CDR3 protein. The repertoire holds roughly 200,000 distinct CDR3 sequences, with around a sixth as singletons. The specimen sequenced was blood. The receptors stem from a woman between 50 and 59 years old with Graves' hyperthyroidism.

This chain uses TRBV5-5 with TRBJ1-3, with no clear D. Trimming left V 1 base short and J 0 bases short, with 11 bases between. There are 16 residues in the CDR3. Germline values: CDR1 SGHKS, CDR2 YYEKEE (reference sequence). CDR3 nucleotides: TGTGCCAGCAGCTTGAAACACTCCCTCTCTGGAAACACCATATATTTT. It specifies CASSLKHSLSGNTIYF. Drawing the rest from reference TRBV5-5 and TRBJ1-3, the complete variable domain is DAGVTQSPTHLIKTRGQQVTLRCSPISGHKSVSWYQQVLGQGPQFIFQYYEKEERGRGNFPDRFSARQFPNYSSELNVNALLLGDSALYLCASSLKHSLSGNTIYFGEGSWLTVV.

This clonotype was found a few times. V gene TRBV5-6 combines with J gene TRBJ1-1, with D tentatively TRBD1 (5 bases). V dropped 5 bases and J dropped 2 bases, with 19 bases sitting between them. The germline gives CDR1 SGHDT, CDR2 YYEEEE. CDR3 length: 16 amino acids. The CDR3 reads CASRRISGSGNTEAFF. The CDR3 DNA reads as TGTGCCAGCAGACGAATTTCAGGGTCTGGAAACACTGAAGCTTTCTTT.

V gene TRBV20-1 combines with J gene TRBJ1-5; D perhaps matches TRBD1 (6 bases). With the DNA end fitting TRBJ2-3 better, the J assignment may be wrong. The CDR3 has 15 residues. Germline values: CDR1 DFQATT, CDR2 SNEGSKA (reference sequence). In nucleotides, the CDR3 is TGCAGTGCTAGTCCCCGGCAGGGGCGCGATCAGCCCCAGTATTTT. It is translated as CSASPRQGRDQPQYF.

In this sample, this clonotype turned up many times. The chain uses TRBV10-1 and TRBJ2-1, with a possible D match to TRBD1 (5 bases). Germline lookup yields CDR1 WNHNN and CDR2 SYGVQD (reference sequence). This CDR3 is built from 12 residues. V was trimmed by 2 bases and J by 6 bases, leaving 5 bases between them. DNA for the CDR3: TGCGCCAGCAGTGAGGGGGCCAATGAGCAGTTCTTC. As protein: CASSEGANEQFF.

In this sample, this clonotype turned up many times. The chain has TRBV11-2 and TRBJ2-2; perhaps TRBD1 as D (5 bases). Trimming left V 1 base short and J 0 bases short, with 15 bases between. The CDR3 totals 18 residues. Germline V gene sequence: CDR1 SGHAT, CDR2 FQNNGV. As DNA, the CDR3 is TGTGCCAGCAGCTTAGTGCCAGGGATAGTGGCGAACACCGGGGAGCTGTTTTTT. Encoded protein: CASSLVPGIVANTGELFF.

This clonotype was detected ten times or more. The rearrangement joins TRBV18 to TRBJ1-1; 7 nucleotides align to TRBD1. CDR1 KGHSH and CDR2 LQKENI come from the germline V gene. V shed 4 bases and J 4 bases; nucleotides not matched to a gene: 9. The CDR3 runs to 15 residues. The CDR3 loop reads CASSRKTGAATEAFF. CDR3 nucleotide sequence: TGTGCCAGCTCACGTAAAACAGGGGCAGCCACTGAAGCTTTCTTT.

The CDR3 DNA sequence: TGCAGTGCTACCTTTCGGACTAGCTTCAATGAGCAGTTCTTC. Translating it yields CSATFRTSFNEQFF. The chain uses TRBV20-1 and TRBJ2-1, with 8 bases aligning to TRBD2. Germline CDR1 and CDR2: DFQATT and SNEGSKA (reference sequence). The V segment lost 4 bases and the J segment 6 bases; nucleotides outside the gene matches: 8. CDR3 length equals 14 residues.

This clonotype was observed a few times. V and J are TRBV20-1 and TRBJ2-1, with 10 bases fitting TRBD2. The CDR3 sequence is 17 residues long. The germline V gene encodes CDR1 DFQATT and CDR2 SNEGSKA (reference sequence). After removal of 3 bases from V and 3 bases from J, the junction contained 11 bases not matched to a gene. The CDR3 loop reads CSARRGASGSYYNEQFF. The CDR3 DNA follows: TGCAGTGCTAGGAGGGGGGCTAGCGGGAGTTACTACAATGAGCAGTTCTTC.

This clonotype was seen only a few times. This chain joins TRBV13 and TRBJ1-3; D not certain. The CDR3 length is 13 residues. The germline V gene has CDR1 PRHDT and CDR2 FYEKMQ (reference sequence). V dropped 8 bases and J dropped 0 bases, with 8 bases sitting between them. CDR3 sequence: CASAMISGNTIYF. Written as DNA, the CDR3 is TGTGCCAGCGCAATGATCTCTGGAAACACCATATATTTT.

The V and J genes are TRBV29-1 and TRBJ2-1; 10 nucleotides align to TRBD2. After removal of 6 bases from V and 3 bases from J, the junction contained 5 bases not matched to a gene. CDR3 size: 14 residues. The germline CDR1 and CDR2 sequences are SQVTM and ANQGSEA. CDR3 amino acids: CSVYGLADYNEQFF. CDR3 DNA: TGCAGCGTCTACGGACTAGCGGACTACAATGAGCAGTTCTTC.